This TCR beta chain is from a study of T cell repertoires in cytomegalovirus infection. Trimming took 7 bases from V and 2 from J, leaving 20 bases between them. The CDR3 is made up of 17 amino acids. The germline V gene has CDR1 MNHNS and CDR2 SASEGT. This clonotype was seen repeatedly, ten times or more. Its antigen is currently unknown. Study-wide findings and caveats: Dominant in the ex vivo response were TCR beta clonotypes restricted by HLA-C and specific for CMV.

TCRdb passed the reads through MiXCR, listing each CDR3 protein once. The sample shows 290,000 or so distinct CDR3 sequences, approximately 8.9% of them seen only once. The TCR comes from a human donor in good health (CMV status not recorded). Some clones in this sample may be carry-over from other donors' samples. The J gene is TRBJ2-2, the V gene TRBV6-1; a weak D match, TRBD2 (6 bases). The specimen was PBMCs. The CDR3 spells CASNWDSGFFNTGELFF. In nucleotides, the CDR3 is TGTGCCAGCAACTGGGACTCCGGATTCTTTAACACCGGGGAGCTGTTTTTT.